This T cell receptor beta chain emerged from a study of molecular identifiers for immune sequencing clone quantification. This clonotype came up many times. TCRdb reprocessed the PCR reads via MiXCR and lists one record per CDR3 protein. The table includes more than 450,000 distinct CDR3 sequences, about 22% detected once. The sequence derives from a human donor in good health. Some libraries in this study had Jurkat cell RNA spiked in. Sequenced material: naive CD8+ T cells from blood, with Jurkat cell RNA spiked in. Documented subset: FACS-sorted CD8+CD4-CCR7+CD45RA+ naive T cells.

The CDR3 loop is CSVVSGGETQYF. The DNA for the CDR3 is TGCAGCGTTGTTAGCGGGGGGGAGACCCAGTACTTC. The gene calls are TRBV29-1 and TRBJ2-5; TRBD2 matches at 10 bases. CDR1 and CDR2 from the germline V gene are SQVTM and ANQGSEA. With 4 bases clipped from V and 5 bases from J, the junction kept 1 base outside the gene matches. The CDR3 covers 12 residues.